This T cell receptor (beta chain) emerged from a study of T cell responses to AZD1222 COVID-19 vaccine. The analysis combined second doses at about 4 or about 12 weeks. Study outcomes and limitations: The donors showed a predominance of white British ancestry and of females, with possible underestimation of clonal diversity.

TCRdb's copy holds only in-frame clones and misses some; the assay was immunoSEQ multiplex PCR. The sample carries roughly 100,000 clones, more than 70% recorded once. On this clone: Antigen specificity is unknown.

Germline values: CDR1 SGHTA, CDR2 FQGNSA. The CDR3 consists of 15 residues. Trimming removed 5 bases at V and 0 bases at J, with 12 bases between. The chain carries TRBV7-2 and TRBJ2-3; D gene uncertain. This TCR was sampled from an adult who received the AZD1222 COVID-19 vaccine. The sequencing here drew on peripheral blood, taken 28 days after the second AZD1222 dose. The CDR3 DNA follows: TGTGCCAGCAGCCCCCCTGGCATTAGCACAGATACGCAGTATTTT. It translates to CASSPPGISTDTQYF. The entire variable domain, with the rest obtained from reference TRBV7-2 and TRBJ2-3, is as follows: GAGVSQSPSNKVTEKGKDVELRCDPISGHTALYWYRQSLGQGLEFLIYFQGNSAPDKSGLPSDRFSAERTGGSVSTLTIQRTQQEDSAVYLCASSPPGISTDTQYFGPGTRLTVL.